A single sample gave rise to the 2 T cell receptor beta chains below, sequenced in a study of T-cell reconstitution after alpha-beta-depleted transplantation in children. Preparation of the TCRbeta library was carried out with unique molecular identifiers. TCRdb independently ran MiXCR on the PCR reads; one entry per CDR3 protein. The sample records 700,000 to 950,000 distinct CDR3 sequences, 15% to 20% being singletons. This sample comprised PBMCs, mostly from graft donor cells, obtained 360 days after TCRalphabeta/CD19-depleted stem cell transplant. The receptors originated from a male patient younger than 18 who had a stem cell transplant for acute lymphoblastic leukemia, so the T cells may come from the graft donor.

The chain combines TRBV5-4 with TRBJ2-2; 15 bases fit TRBD2. This CDR3 region has 19 residues. Germline V CDR1 and CDR2: SGHNT, YYREEE (reference sequence). Trimming removed 3 bases from V and 3 bases from J; junction bases left unmatched: 9. This CDR3 is CASSSFGLAGGPYTGELFF. The CDR3 DNA follows: TGTGCCAGCAGCTCCTTTGGACTAGCGGGAGGGCCGTACACCGGGGAGCTGTTTTTT.

In this sample, this clonotype turned up a few times. The chain employs TRBV6-4 and TRBJ2-6; no reliable D call. This CDR3 has 16 residues. Germline-derived CDR1 and CDR2 are MRHNA and SNTAGT. The V and J ends lost 9 bases and 4 bases respectively, with 19 bases between them. The CDR3 sequence: CASTLSASSGANVLTF. The CDR3 nucleotides are TGTGCCAGTACCTTGTCAGCTTCTTCCGGGGCCAACGTCCTGACTTTC.